This T cell receptor (beta chain) was found in a study of T cells in Graves' hyperthyroidism and ophthalmopathy. Study-wide results and caveats: Classification by a 13 V-J model distinguished ophthalmopathy from stable hyperthyroidism. Blood held most thyroid clonotypes expanded above 0.001 frequency.

Clinical symptoms, serum thyroxine, TRAb, thyroid ultrasound and orbital computed tomography informed diagnoses. TCR beta CDR3 regions were amplified from RNA. First-round RT-PCR of the TCR CDR3 relied on the HTBI primer set. TCRdb reprocessed the multiplex PCR reads with MiXCR, giving one entry per CDR3 protein. The repertoire consists of about 590,000 distinct CDR3 sequences, with about a sixth occurring once and the leading ten covering 7.3%. CDR1 is KGHDR, CDR2 SFDVKD, per germline. The CDR3 is 13 residues long. V gave up 4 bases and J gave up 11 bases; unmatched junction bases: 6. This clonotype was seen a handful of times. As yet, its antigen is unknown.

The TCR originated in a woman aged 25 to 39 with Graves' hyperthyroidism. V usage is TRBV24-1 and J usage is TRBJ2-1; 8 nucleotides match TRBD2. Sequencing was performed on blood. The CDR3 nucleotides read TGTGCCACCAGTGAGGTCCGGGAGGGGCAGCAGTTCTTC. Protein sequence: CATSEVREGQQFF.